This T cell receptor beta chain comes out of a study of shared clonotypes between healthy human individuals. Sequencing was at deep level. TCRdb's table, derived via immunoSEQ multiplex PCR, lists solely in-frame clones and lacks some. The data hold a few million clones, with just over 90% observed a single time. Findings of the study overall: Generation probability values for non-shared clonotypes were lower than those for clonotypes shared by all four donors. Clonotype sharing among donors was expected to depend on sequencing depth.

This clone was recorded once. Its antigen is unidentified. Other DNA sequences in the same sample also yield this CDR3. V lost 7 bases to trimming and J lost 1 base, with 8 bases between them. Germline lookup yields CDR1 SNHLY and CDR2 FYNNEI. The CDR3 loop spans 14 amino acids. The sequence came from a man between 18 and 35 years old in good health. Some clones in this sample may be carry-over from other donors' samples. The sample was naive CD4+ T cells from PBMCs. Subset described: CD45RA+ positively selected. The V and J genes are TRBV2 and TRBJ2-6; D is possibly TRBD1 (6 bases). The CDR3 here is CASKGESGANVLTF. CDR3 sequence (DNA): TGTGCCAGCAAGGGGGAGTCTGGGGCCAACGTCCTGACTTTC.